This paragraph covers one T cell receptor beta chain sequence. Its antigen remains unidentified. The time point was: newly diagnosed GD, antithyroid drugs for less than 3 months. With RNA extracted from PBMCs as input, the TCR library was made. Graves' disease diagnoses followed American Thyroid Association guidelines. Patients hailed from an endocrinology department in Xi'an, China. Construction of the TCR beta libraries employed iRepertoire HTBI primers in conjunction with Arm-PCR of CDR3 regions. TCRdb passed the multiplex PCR reads through MiXCR, listing each CDR3 protein once. The sample has about 540,000 distinct CDR3 sequences, roughly 12% seen once. This sample stems from a study of regulatory T cells in long-lasting Graves disease. Whole-study findings and limits: For persistent Graves' patients, TCR diversity was lower than for newly diagnosed ones.

Unmatched junction bases numbered 6, after V lost 5 bases and J lost 10 bases. The CDR3 length is 11 residues. Germline assignment: CDR1 GTSNPN and CDR2 SVGIG (reference sequence). The data also belong to a second study, concerning T cells in Graves' hyperthyroidism and ophthalmopathy. That work contributes: Primed by the HTBI set, a first-round RT-PCR was run on the TCR CDR3.

The rearrangement joins TRBV30 to TRBJ2-7; 9 bases are shared with TRBD1. The sequenced sample was peripheral blood mononuclear cells (PBMCs), obtained at new diagnosis, from a patient treated with antithyroid drugs. This TCR was sampled from a man under 40 with Graves disease. CDR3 in amino acids: CAWGQQGAQYF. DNA for the CDR3: TGTGCCTGGGGTCAACAGGGGGCACAGTACTTC.